This TCR beta chain originates from a study of T cell responses to AZD1222 COVID-19 vaccine (dated by TCRdb to the early 2020s). Describing the broader study: A total of 230 to 250 trial participants underwent TCR sequencing, of whom more than 200 had received two doses of AZD1222 and around 25 had received two doses of the MenACWY control vaccine. Trial participants were enrolled by age into subgroups of 18-55, 56-69 and 70-plus years, and around 150, 29 and 61 TCR-sequenced participants, respectively, were included in these subgroups.

Overall study results and their limits: Nearly half of unique spike-specific TCRs reportedly recognized epitopes outside regions mutated in the B.1.351 and B.1.1.7 variants. Conclusions about previously exposed vaccinees are limited, since just five or six AZD1222 recipients were seropositive for SARS-CoV-2 at baseline. A significant rise in spike-specific TCR breadth and depth was observed after two AZD1222 doses relative to day 0 and relative to MenACWY recipients. The whole spike protein was spanned by vaccine-associated CD4 TCRs, and dominant responses were seen in regions 160-218 and 743-854. Participants were mostly white British and included more females than males, and it was suggested by the authors that clonal diversity may have been underestimated. In the small 56-69-year group, the increase in depth fell short of significance, most likely because of low power. Because no samples from the day 14 peak response were available, repertoires could be characterized only after the peak T cell response.

The CDR3 regions of human TCRbeta chains were subjected to immunosequencing. In the source study's methods: TCRs in the repertoires were matched against a reference library of SARS-CoV-2-specific TCRs that had been generated with the MIRA antigen-specificity platform. Breadth was defined as the fraction of unique TCRs that were SARS-CoV-2-associated, and depth was defined as the fraction of total T cells that were SARS-CoV-2-associated. Each spike-specific TCR was assigned to its reactive spike region and to a CD4 or CD8 class using the MIRA data. Log10-transformed breadth and depth values were compared by one-way ANOVA with Sidak's multiple comparisons tests. The immuneACCESS repertoire file appears here via TCRdb, limited to in-frame rearrangements. These files lack a portion of the clones; in checked studies, under half of the deficit traces to unresolved V genes, and the cause of the others is not known. From that table come the V and J calls and clone size; the DNA was used to work out D and trimming. The sample table holds 150,000 to 250,000 clones, of which approximately 94% were seen once. Of the sample, less than 1.2% is held by the ten largest clones.

The CDR3 sequence holds 14 residues, the cysteine and phenylalanine included. Just CDR3 DNA is preserved here, 42 bases in frame from base 1. V and J lose 3 bases and 1 base, and a span of 7 bases separates them. For CDR1 and CDR2, the germline V gene lists MGHRA and YSYEKL. The time point label of this sample denotes: about 28 days (+/-7) after the second vaccine dose. AZD1222 recipients given second doses at about 4 weeks or at about 12 weeks were pooled, since spike-specific TCR depth and breadth were not found to differ between the two schedules. Vaccinee samples came from UK trials COV001 and COV002, including a single-blind randomized controlled phase 2/3 trial of AZD1222 (ChAdOx1 nCoV-19) in healthy adults. For TCRbeta chain sequencing, PBMC samples were collected from trial participants at day 0 and at day 28 after the second dose. Comment on this clone: What antigen it recognizes has not been identified. No base quality information exists; no much larger clone differs at one position.

The chain is made from TRBV4-1 and TRBJ1-3; the D gene cannot be named for sure. This TCR came from an adult who received the AZD1222 COVID-19 vaccine. Sample: peripheral blood, taken 28 days after the second AZD1222 dose. The CDR3 is CASSQQGSGNTIYF. In nucleotide form, the sequence is TGCGCCAGCAGCCAGCAAGGGTCTGGAAACACCATATATTTT.